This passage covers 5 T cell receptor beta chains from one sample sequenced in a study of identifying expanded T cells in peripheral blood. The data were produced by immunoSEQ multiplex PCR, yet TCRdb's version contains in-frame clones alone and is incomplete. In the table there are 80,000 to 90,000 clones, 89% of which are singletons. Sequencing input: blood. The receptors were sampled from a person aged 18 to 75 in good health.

CDR3 bases: TGTGCCTGGACAGGGGATAATTCACCCCTCCACTTT. Its translation is CAWTGDNSPLHF. The rearrangement joins TRBV30 to TRBJ1-6, with a tentative D call TRBD1 (6 bases). This CDR3 is built from 12 residues. Between the trimmed V and J ends, which lost 4 bases and 5 bases, there was a span of 6 bases. Germline CDR1 and CDR2: GTSNPN and SVGIG (reference sequence).

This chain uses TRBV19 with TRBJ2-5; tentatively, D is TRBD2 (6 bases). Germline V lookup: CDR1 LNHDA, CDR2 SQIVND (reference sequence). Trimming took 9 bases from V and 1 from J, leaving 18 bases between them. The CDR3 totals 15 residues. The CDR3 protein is CASKNGGTLQETQYF. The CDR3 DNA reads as TGTGCCAGCAAGAATGGGGGGACCCTCCAAGAGACCCAGTACTTC.

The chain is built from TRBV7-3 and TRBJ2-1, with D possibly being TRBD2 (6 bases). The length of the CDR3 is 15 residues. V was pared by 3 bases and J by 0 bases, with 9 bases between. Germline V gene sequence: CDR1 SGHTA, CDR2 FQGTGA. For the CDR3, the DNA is TGTGCCAGCAGCTTTGGGGAGGCCTCCTACAATGAGCAGTTCTTC. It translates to CASSFGEASYNEQFF.

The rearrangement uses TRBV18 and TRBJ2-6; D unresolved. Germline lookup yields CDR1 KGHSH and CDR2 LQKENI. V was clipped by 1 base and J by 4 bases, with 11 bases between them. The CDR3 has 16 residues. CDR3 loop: CASSPLVSTGANVLTF. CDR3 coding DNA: TGTGCCAGCTCACCACTGGTATCAACCGGGGCCAACGTCCTGACTTTC.

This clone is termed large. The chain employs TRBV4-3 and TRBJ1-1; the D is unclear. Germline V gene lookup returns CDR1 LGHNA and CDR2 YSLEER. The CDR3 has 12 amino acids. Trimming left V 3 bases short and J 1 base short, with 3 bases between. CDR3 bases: TGCGCCAGCAGCCATCCGAACACTGAAGCTTTCTTT. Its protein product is CASSHPNTEAFF.